Shown below are 27 T cell receptor beta chains from a single sample sequenced in a study of T cell responses to AZD1222 COVID-19 vaccine. Only in-frame clones appear in the TCRdb table, and some are missing; sequencing was by immunoSEQ multiplex PCR. This table holds 100,000 to 150,000 clones, 80% to 90% found once. The sample here was peripheral blood, taken on day 0 of AZD1222 vaccination. The receptor set was obtained from an adult in good health.

The V and J genes are TRBV7-9 and TRBJ1-4, with 10 bases that match TRBD1. The CDR3 runs 15 residues. V dropped 5 bases and J dropped 5; count of bases not matched to a gene: 5. Germline assignment: CDR1 SEHNR and CDR2 FQNEAQ (reference sequence). The CDR3 loop reads CASSTGTGANEKLFF. CDR3 nucleotides: TGTGCCAGCAGCACCGGGACAGGGGCGAATGAAAAACTGTTTTTT.

CDR3 sequence (DNA): TGTGCCAGCAGCCCCGGACAGAGGAACACTGAAGCTTTCTTT. Encoded protein: CASSPGQRNTEAFF. The V gene is TRBV7-3, the J gene TRBJ1-1; D possibly corresponds to TRBD1 (6 bases). The CDR3 has 14 residues. V shed 5 bases and J shed 1 base, with 11 bases lying between them. The V gene's germline CDR1 is SGHTA and CDR2 FQGTGA.

This sequence joins TRBV7-9 and TRBJ1-1; D is perhaps TRBD1 (5 bases). V gave up 1 base and J gave up 4 bases, with 10 bases separating them. The length of the CDR3 is 14 residues. Germline V lookup: CDR1 SEHNR, CDR2 FQNEAQ (reference sequence). Here the CDR3 DNA reads TGTGCCAGCAGCTTAGTGAAGGGGATCACTGAAGCTTTCTTT. Protein product: CASSLVKGITEAFF.

The chain couples TRBV5-6 to TRBJ1-4; 7 bases line up with TRBD1. V was clipped by 3 bases and J by 2 bases; unmatched bases: 4. This CDR3 region has 15 residues. Germline CDR1 and CDR2: SGHDT and YYEEEE. As DNA, the CDR3 is TGTGCCAGCAGCTCGTCAGGGGGGACTAATGAAAAACTGTTTTTT. Amino acids: CASSSSGGTNEKLFF.

Only one count was recorded for this clone. The chain couples TRBV4-3 to TRBJ1-5; the D gene is possibly TRBD1 (5 bases). The CDR3 is 14 residues long. The germline gives CDR1 LGHNA, CDR2 YSLEER. Trimming cost V 1 base and J 4 bases, with 8 bases left between them. CDR3 nucleotide sequence: TGCGCCAGCAGCCAAGGGGAGGGGAATCAGCCCCAGCATTTT. Protein: CASSQGEGNQPQHF.

This clone was recorded only once. The rearrangement joins TRBV15 to TRBJ2-1; tentatively, D is TRBD1 (6 bases). The CDR3 spans 12 residues. Germline V gene sequence: CDR1 LNHNV, CDR2 YYDKDF (reference sequence). The ends were cut back, 0 bases at V and 15 bases at J, with 12 bases in the middle. The CDR3 region has the DNA TGTGCCACCAGCAGAGATCATCAGGGGTGGTTCTTC. As protein: CATSRDHQGWFF.

This clone was counted a few times. The chain recombines TRBV4-2 with TRBJ2-1; D is tentatively TRBD1 or TRBD2 (5 bases each). V dropped 3 bases and J dropped 5 bases, with 14 bases sitting between them. CDR1 and CDR2 (germline): LGHNA, YNFKEQ. This CDR3 has 15 residues. CDR3 in DNA: TGTGCCAGCAGCCACGACTGGGACCTGGACAATGAGCAGTTCTTC. Amino acid sequence: CASSHDWDLDNEQFF.

The chain links TRBV14 to TRBJ1-5; D gene ambiguous. This CDR3 has 17 amino acids. The ends were cut back, 0 bases at V and 4 bases at J, with 16 bases in the middle. Germline CDR1 and CDR2: SGHDN and FVKESK. The CDR3 sequence: CASSQDRMEVGNQPQHF. The CDR3 bases are TGTGCCAGCAGCCAAGATCGGATGGAGGTGGGGAATCAGCCCCAGCATTTT. Filled out from reference TRBV14 and TRBJ1-5, the complete variable domain reads EAGVTQFPSHSVIEKGQTVTLRCDPISGHDNLYWYRRVMGKEIKFLLHFVKESKQDESGMPNNRFLAERTGGTYSTLKVQPAELEDSGVYFCASSQDRMEVGNQPQHFGDGTRLSIL.

This chain uses TRBV4-1 with TRBJ1-3; D unclear. The length of the CDR3 is 15 residues. Deletions cut 0 bases from V and 4 bases from J, with 10 bases between. Per germline, CDR1 MGHRA and CDR2 YSYEKL. In DNA, the CDR3 is TGCGCCAGCAGCCAAGAGGAGTCCCTAGGAAACACCATATATTTT. Translation gives CASSQEESLGNTIYF.

The chain couples TRBV15 to TRBJ1-4; TRBD1 might be the D (6 bases). This CDR3 comprises 16 residues. CDR1 is LNHNV, CDR2 YYDKDF, per germline (reference sequence). The V and J ends lost 0 bases and 4 bases respectively, with 12 bases between them. DNA of the CDR3: TGTGCCACCAGCAGAGAAGGAAGGGGGTATAATGAAAAACTGTTTTTT. It is translated as CATSREGRGYNEKLFF. Variable domain in full (rest from reference TRBV15 and TRBJ1-4): DAMVIQNPRYQVTQFGKPVTLSCSQTLNHNVMYWYQQKSSQAPKLLFHYYDKDFNNEADTPDNFQSRRPNTSFCFLDIRSPGLGDTAMYLCATSREGRGYNEKLFFGSGTQLSVL.

The CDR3 coding sequence is TGTGCCAGCACCGACAGGAGCAATCAGCCCCAGCATTTT. It specifies CASTDRSNQPQHF. The rearrangement uses TRBV19 and TRBJ1-5; the D gene is possibly TRBD1 (6 bases). Germline lookup yields CDR1 LNHDA and CDR2 SQIVND (reference sequence). The CDR3 length is 13 residues. V lost 9 bases to trimming and J lost 1 base, with 10 bases between them.

The chain has TRBV28 and TRBJ2-5; possible D gene TRBD2, 6 bases. The CDR3 contains 14 residues. Per germline, CDR1 MDHEN and CDR2 SYDVKM. The ends were cut back, 10 bases at V and 4 bases at J, with 19 bases in the middle. CDR3 amino acids: CATLKWGVRETQYF. DNA of the CDR3: TGTGCCACCTTAAAATGGGGGGTTCGAGAGACCCAGTACTTC.

This chain links TRBV19 with TRBJ2-4; 7 bases map to TRBD1. Germline V gene data show CDR1 as LNHDA and CDR2 as SQIVND (reference sequence). With 3 bases clipped from V and 2 bases from J, the junction kept 10 bases outside the gene matches. The CDR3 is 17 residues long. CDR3 sequence (DNA): TGTGCCAGTAGTATCACCAATAGGGGGCGATCCAAAAACATTCAGTACTTC. This translates into CASSITNRGRSKNIQYF. Full variable domain (missing parts from reference TRBV19 and TRBJ2-4): DGGITQSPKYLFRKEGQNVTLSCEQNLNHDAMYWYRQDPGQGLRLIYYSQIVNDFQKGDIAEGYSVSREKKESFPLTVTSAQKNPTAFYLCASSITNRGRSKNIQYFGAGTRLSVL.

The V call is TRBV21-1, the J call TRBJ1-2; TRBD1 is taken as the D call from the table, unchecked against the DNA. TRBV21-1 corresponds to a pseudogene. This CDR3 contains 13 residues. The CDR3 loop reads CASSTTGDYGYTF. The CDR3 bases are TGTGCCAGCAGCACGACAGGGGACTATGGCTACACCTTC.

The CDR3 nucleotides are TGCAGCGTTGATTATCAGCGGGGGCGAAGGACTGAAGCTTTCTTT. It translates to CSVDYQRGRRTEAFF. The chain combines TRBV29-1 with TRBJ1-1; TRBD1 might be the D (6 bases). V shed 3 bases and J shed 5 bases, with 19 bases lying between them. The CDR3 spans 15 residues. Germline CDR1 and CDR2: SQVTM and ANQGSEA. The complete variable domain, with remaining parts taken from reference TRBV29-1 and TRBJ1-1, reads SAVISQKPSRDICQRGTSLTIQCQVDSQVTMMFWYRQQPGQSLTLIATANQGSEATYESGFVIDKFPISRPNLTFSTLTVSNMSPEDSSIYLCSVDYQRGRRTEAFFGQGTRLTVV.

The V and J genes are TRBV15 and TRBJ1-5; 7 positions match TRBD1. The CDR3 is made up of 13 amino acids. The V gene end was trimmed by 0 bases and the J gene end by 12 bases; junction bases not matched to a gene: 5. CDR1 and CDR2 from the germline V gene are LNHNV and YYDKDF (reference sequence). The CDR3 sequence: CATSRDLGGDQHF. In DNA form, the CDR3 reads TGTGCCACCAGCAGAGATTTAGGGGGCGACCAGCATTTT.

This clone has more than one count but fewer than ten. This chain joins TRBV7-3 and TRBJ2-2; tentative D call: TRBD1 (7 bases). Trimming pared 4 bases from V and 5 bases from J, leaving 17 bases between. Germline values: CDR1 SGHTA, CDR2 FQGTGA. The CDR3 is 16 residues long. The CDR3 loop is CASSYLQGTGTGELFF. The CDR3 coding sequence is TGTGCCAGCAGCTACTTACAGGGGACTGGGACCGGGGAGCTGTTTTTT. The full variable domain, with the rest looked up from reference TRBV7-3 and TRBJ2-2, is GAGVSQTPSNKVTEKGKYVELRCDPISGHTALYWYRQSLGQGPEFLIYFQGTGAADDSGLPNDRFFAVRPEGSVSTLKIQRTERGDSAVYLCASSYLQGTGTGELFFGEGSRLTVL.

This clone was counted many times. The chain uses TRBV6-5 and TRBJ1-1; 8 bases are a match to TRBD1. CDR1 and CDR2 (germline): MNHEY, SVGAGI. V dropped 2 bases and J dropped 5; count of bases not matched to a gene: 7. This CDR3 has 15 amino acids. CDR3 DNA: TGTGCCAGCAGTTACCCGACAGGGGAGTGGACTGAAGCTTTCTTT. This codes for CASSYPTGEWTEAFF.

This chain joins TRBV7-6 and TRBJ2-1, with 13 bases lining up with TRBD2. This CDR3 comprises 17 residues. V was clipped by 5 bases and J by 6 bases; unmatched bases: 10. Germline V gene lookup returns CDR1 SGHVS and CDR2 FNYEAQ. CDR3 protein: CASSPRTSGRLINEQFF. CDR3 DNA sequence: TGTGCCAGCAGCCCAAGGACTAGCGGGAGATTAATCAATGAGCAGTTCTTC.

V is TRBV5-4 and J is TRBJ2-7; maybe TRBD1 (6 bases). Germline V gene lookup returns CDR1 SGHNT and CDR2 YYREEE (reference sequence). The CDR3 extends over 15 amino acids. V was shortened by 4 bases and J by 7 bases, with 21 bases between the two germline ends. The chain's CDR3 is CASSPSRDTPTEQYF. In DNA, the CDR3 is TGTGCCAGCAGCCCATCTCGGGACACGCCTACGGAGCAGTACTTC.

In its sample, this clone was seen a few times. The chain couples TRBV9 to TRBJ2-7, with TRBD1 matching 10 bases. The V gene's germline CDR1 is SGDLS and CDR2 YYNGEE. The CDR3 is 14 amino acids. The V segment lost 0 bases and the J segment 7 bases; nucleotides outside the gene matches: 4. The CDR3 here is CASSVGTGGSEQYF. The CDR3 DNA follows: TGTGCCAGCAGCGTAGGGACAGGGGGTAGTGAGCAGTACTTC. The variable domain in full, completed from reference TRBV9 and TRBJ2-7, reads DSGVTQTPKHLITATGQRVTLRCSPRSGDLSVYWYQQSLDQGLQFLIQYYNGEERAKGNILERFSAQQFPDLHSELNLSSLELGDSALYFCASSVGTGGSEQYFGPGTRLTVT.

V gene TRBV4-1 combines with J gene TRBJ1-1; the D is unclear. V dropped 3 bases and J dropped 0 bases, with 11 bases sitting between them. The CDR3 has 15 amino acids. The germline V gene has CDR1 MGHRA and CDR2 YSYEKL. CDR3 amino acids: CASSHPTDMNTEAFF. In DNA form, the CDR3 reads TGCGCCAGCAGCCACCCCACTGACATGAACACTGAAGCTTTCTTT.

J is TRBJ1-6 and V is TRBV14; the D gene is possibly TRBD1 (5 bases). There are 17 residues in the CDR3. V was pared by 2 bases and J by 5 bases, with 16 bases between. Germline V gene sequence: CDR1 SGHDN, CDR2 FVKESK. The CDR3 loop is CASSQRSRQTDNSPLHF. CDR3 bases: TGTGCCAGCAGCCAAAGGAGCCGGCAGACAGATAATTCACCCCTCCACTTT.

The DNA for the CDR3 is TGTGCCAGCAGCTTACCCGAGCGGGGGGGCCTCGAGCAGTACTTC. It codes for CASSLPERGGLEQYF. The gene calls are TRBV7-2 and TRBJ2-7; 10 positions match TRBD2. Unmatched junction bases numbered 7, after V lost 2 bases and J lost 6 bases. The V gene's germline CDR1 is SGHTA and CDR2 FQGNSA. The CDR3 loop spans 15 amino acids.

This clone was detected once. The chain couples TRBV9 to TRBJ1-2, with D perhaps matching TRBD1 (5 bases). CDR1 is SGDLS, CDR2 YYNGEE, per germline. V was shortened by 0 bases and J by 2 bases, with 11 bases between the two germline ends. The CDR3 totals 15 residues. CDR3 loop: CASSVGVGPNYGYTF. For the CDR3, the DNA is TGTGCCAGCAGCGTAGGGGTGGGACCCAACTATGGCTACACCTTC.

V and J are TRBV27 and TRBJ1-2, with a possible D match to TRBD1 (5 bases). Between the trimmed V and J ends, which lost 4 bases and 4 bases, there was a span of 19 bases. Germline V gene sequence: CDR1 MNHEY, CDR2 SMNVEV (reference sequence). CDR3 length: 16 amino acids. In DNA form, the CDR3 reads TGTGCCAGCAGTTCCTCGCAGGGCCCCGGACGCTATGGCTACACCTTC. This translates into CASSSSQGPGRYGYTF.

The chain recombines TRBV30 with TRBJ2-6, with D hard to call. V gave up 6 bases and J gave up 3 bases, with 6 bases separating them. The length of the CDR3 is 12 residues. Germline loops: CDR1 GTSNPN, CDR2 SVGIG (reference sequence). CDR3 DNA sequence: TGTGCCTGCAGATTTGGGGCCAACGTCCTGACTTTC. It encodes CACRFGANVLTF.